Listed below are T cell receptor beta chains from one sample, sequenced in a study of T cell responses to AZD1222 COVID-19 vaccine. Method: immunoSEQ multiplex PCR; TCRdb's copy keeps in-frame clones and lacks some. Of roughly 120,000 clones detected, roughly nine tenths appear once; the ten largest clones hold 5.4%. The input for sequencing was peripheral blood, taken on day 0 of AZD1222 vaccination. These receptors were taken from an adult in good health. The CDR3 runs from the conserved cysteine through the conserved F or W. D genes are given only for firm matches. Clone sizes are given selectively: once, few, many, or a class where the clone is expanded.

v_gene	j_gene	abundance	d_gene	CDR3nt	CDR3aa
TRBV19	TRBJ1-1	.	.	TGTGCCAGTAGTATTGTTGGATTGGTGGCTTTCTTT	CASSIVGLVAFF
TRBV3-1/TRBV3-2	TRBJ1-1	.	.	TGTGCCAGCAGCCAAGAGAACCGCGAAGCTTTCTTT	CASSQENREAFF
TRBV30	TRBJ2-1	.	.	TGTGCCTGGAGTGTCGTTGGCAGGGGGGCTAAGGAGCAGTTCTTC	CAWSVVGRGAKEQFF
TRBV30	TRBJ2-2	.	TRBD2	TGTGCCTGGGAAGGCGGGGGGGCTAGCTCTAAATCCGGGGAGCTGTTTTTT	CAWEGGGASSKSGELFF
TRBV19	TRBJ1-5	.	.	TGTGCCAGTAGTTATTTGGGAAGCAATCAGCCCCAGCATTTT	CASSYLGSNQPQHF
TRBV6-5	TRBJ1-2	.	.	TGTGCCAGCAGCCCGTCCCACCAGGGCTTATATGGCTACACCTTC	CASSPSHQGLYGYTF
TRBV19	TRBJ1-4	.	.	TGTGCCAGTTCACGGGGCACCGGCGTCAATGAAAAACTGTTTTTT	CASSRGTGVNEKLFF
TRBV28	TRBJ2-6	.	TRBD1	TGTGCCAGCAGTTTATCTCGACAGGGACCTTGGGGGGCCAACGTCCTGACTTTC	CASSLSRQGPWGANVLTF
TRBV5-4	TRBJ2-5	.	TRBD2	TGTGCCAGCAGCTTGGGTACGGGAGGGGTAGGTGAGACCCAGTACTTC	CASSLGTGGVGETQYF
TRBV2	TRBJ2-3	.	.	TGTGCCAGCAATCCCCCGGGGCTATCCCTCACAGATACGCAGTATTTT	CASNPPGLSLTDTQYF
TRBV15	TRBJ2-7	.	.	TGTGCCACCAGCAGAGATCGGGATCCCTTCTACGAGCAGTACTTC	CATSRDRDPFYEQYF
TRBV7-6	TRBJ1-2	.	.	TGTGCCAGCAGCCAAGGAATGGGCGGACTCTATGGCTACACCTTC	CASSQGMGGLYGYTF
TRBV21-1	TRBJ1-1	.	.	TGTGCCAGCAGCCTCGAATTCCCGGGACAGGTGAACACTGAAGCTTTCTTT	CASSLEFPGQVNTEAFF
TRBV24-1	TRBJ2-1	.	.	TGTGCCACCAGTGATCCGAAGGGGGGCGTCTACAATGAGCAGTTCTTC	CATSDPKGGVYNEQFF
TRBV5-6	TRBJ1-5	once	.	TGTGCCAGCAGCTTGACCACAGCTCCCAATCAGCCCCAGCATTTT	CASSLTTAPNQPQHF
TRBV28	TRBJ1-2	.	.	TGTGCCAGCAGTTCGGCCGGGACGGTCTATGGCTACACCTTC	CASSSAGTVYGYTF
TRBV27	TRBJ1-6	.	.	TGTGCCAGCAGTAGCAGGGGAAATTCACCCCTCCACTTT	CASSSRGNSPLHF
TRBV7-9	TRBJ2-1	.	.	TGTGCCAGCAGCTCAACGGTGCGTTACAATGAGCAGTTCTTC	CASSSTVRYNEQFF
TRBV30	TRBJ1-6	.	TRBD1	TGTGCCTGGGGACAGGGGAATTCACCCCTCCACTTT	CAWGQGNSPLHF
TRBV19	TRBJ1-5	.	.	TGTGCCAGTAGTACCAGGACCCGAAATCAGCCCCAGCATTTT	CASSTRTRNQPQHF
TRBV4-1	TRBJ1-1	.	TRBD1	TGCGCCAGCAGCCAAGAGGTCGCAGGGGGAACGACAGCTTTCTTT	CASSQEVAGGTTAFF
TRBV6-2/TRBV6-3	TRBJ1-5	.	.	TGTGCCAGCAGCTGGCTCGGGACACCAAGCAATCAGCCCCAGCATTTT	CASSWLGTPSNQPQHF
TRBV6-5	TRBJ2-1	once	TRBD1	TGTGCCAGCACCCCAACAGGGGGCAAGAATGAGCAGTTCTTC	CASTPTGGKNEQFF
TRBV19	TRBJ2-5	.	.	TGTGCCAGTAGTATACCGGGGGAAGAGACCCAGTACTTC	CASSIPGEETQYF
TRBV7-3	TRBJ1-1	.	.	TGTGCCAGCAGCTTACAGGGGACGAACACTGAAGCTTTCTTT	CASSLQGTNTEAFF
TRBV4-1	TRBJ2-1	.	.	TGCGCCAGCAGCCAAGACCCCAGGCGGGATGAGCAGTTCTTC	CASSQDPRRDEQFF